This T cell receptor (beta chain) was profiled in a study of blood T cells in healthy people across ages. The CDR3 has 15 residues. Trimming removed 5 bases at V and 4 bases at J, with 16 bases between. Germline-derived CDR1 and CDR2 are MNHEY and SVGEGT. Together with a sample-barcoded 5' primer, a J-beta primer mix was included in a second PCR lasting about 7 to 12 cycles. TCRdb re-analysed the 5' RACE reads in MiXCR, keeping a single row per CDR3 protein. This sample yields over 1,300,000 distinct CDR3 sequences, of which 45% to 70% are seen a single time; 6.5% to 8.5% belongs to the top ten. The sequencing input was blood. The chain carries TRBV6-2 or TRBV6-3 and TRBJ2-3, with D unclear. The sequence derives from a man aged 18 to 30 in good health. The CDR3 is CASSPLIPRADTQYF. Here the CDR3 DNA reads TGTGCCAGCAGTCCCCTAATTCCCCGGGCAGATACGCAGTATTTT.